This note documents a single T cell receptor (beta chain) sequence. This sample stems from a study of T cell changes during pregnancy in multiple sclerosis. Assay used: immunoSEQ multiplex PCR; TCRdb lists only in-frame clones, some missing. This table has tens of thousands of clones, about 90% appearing once. The germline V gene has CDR1 SGHRS and CDR2 YFSETQ. The CDR3 contains 14 residues. Trimming removed 2 bases at V and 5 bases at J, with 13 bases between. The sample was peripheral blood, taken in the third trimester of pregnancy. The J gene is TRBJ2-5, the V gene TRBV5-1; D not resolved. This receptor was obtained from a female donor in good health, enrolled as a control in a pregnancy study. As DNA, the CDR3 is TGCGCCAGCAGCTTTGCCCCACCCGGGGAGACCCAGTACTTC. As protein: CASSFAPPGETQYF.